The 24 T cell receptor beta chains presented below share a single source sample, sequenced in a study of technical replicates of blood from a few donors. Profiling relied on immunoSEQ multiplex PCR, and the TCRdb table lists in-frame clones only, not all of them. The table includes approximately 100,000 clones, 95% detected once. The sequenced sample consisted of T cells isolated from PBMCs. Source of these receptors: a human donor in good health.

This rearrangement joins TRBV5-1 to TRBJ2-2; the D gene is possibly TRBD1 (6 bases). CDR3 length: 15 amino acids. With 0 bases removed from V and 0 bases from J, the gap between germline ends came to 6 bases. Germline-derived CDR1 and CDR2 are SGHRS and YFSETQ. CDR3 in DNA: TGCGCCAGCAGCTTGGACAGGGCGAACACCGGGGAGCTGTTTTTT. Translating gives CASSLDRANTGELFF.

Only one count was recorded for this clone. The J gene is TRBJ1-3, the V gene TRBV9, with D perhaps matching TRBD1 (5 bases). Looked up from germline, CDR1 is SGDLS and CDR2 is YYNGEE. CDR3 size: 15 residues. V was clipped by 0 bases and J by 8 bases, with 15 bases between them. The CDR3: CASSVEGRDADTIYF. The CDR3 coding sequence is TGTGCCAGCAGCGTAGAGGGGCGGGACGCAGACACCATATATTTT.

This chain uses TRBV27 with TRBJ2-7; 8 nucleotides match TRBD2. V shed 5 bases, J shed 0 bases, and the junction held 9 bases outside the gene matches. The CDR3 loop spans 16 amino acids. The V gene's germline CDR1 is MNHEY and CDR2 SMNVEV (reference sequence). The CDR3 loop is CASSPQPSGYSYEQYF. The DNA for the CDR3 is TGTGCCAGCAGTCCGCAACCTAGCGGGTACTCCTACGAGCAGTACTTC.

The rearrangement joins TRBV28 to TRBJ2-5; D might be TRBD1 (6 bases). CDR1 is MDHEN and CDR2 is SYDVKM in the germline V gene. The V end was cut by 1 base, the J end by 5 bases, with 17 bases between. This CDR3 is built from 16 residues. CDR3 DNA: TGTGCCAGCAGTTTATTATTTGGCAGGGGCGGGGAGACCCAGTACTTC. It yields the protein CASSLLFGRGGETQYF.

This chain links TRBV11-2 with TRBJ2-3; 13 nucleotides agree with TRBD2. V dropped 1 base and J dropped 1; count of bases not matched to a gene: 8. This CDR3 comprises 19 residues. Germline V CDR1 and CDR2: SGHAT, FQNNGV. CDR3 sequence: CASSLGILAGGFGTDTQYF. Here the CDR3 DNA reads TGTGCCAGCAGCTTAGGGATACTAGCGGGGGGGTTCGGCACAGATACGCAGTATTTT.

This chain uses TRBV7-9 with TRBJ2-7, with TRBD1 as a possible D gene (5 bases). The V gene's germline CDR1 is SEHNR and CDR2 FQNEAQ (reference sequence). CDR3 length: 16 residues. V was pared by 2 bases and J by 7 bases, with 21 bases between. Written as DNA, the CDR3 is TGTGCCAGCAGCTTACTTCTTAGGCCCGACAGACAAGAGCAGTACTTC. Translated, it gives CASSLLLRPDRQEQYF. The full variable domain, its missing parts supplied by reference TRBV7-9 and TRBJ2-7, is DTGVSQNPRHKITKRGQNVTFRCDPISEHNRLYWYRQTLGQGPEFLTYFQNEAQLEKSRLLSDRFSAERPKGSFSTLEIQRTEQGDSAMYLCASSLLLRPDRQEQYFGPGTRLTVT.

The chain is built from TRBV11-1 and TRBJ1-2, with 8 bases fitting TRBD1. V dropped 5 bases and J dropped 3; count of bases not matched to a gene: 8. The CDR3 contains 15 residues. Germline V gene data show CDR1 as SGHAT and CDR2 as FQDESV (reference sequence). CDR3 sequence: CASSPGQGVYYGYTF. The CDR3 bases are TGTGCCAGCAGCCCTGGACAGGGTGTGTACTATGGCTACACCTTC.

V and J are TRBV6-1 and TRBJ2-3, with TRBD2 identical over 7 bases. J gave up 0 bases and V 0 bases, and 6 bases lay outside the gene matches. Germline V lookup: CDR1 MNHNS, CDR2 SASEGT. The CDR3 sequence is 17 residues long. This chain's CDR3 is CASSEAFSGGSTDTQYF. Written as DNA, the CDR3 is TGTGCCAGCAGTGAAGCGTTTTCGGGAGGCAGCACAGATACGCAGTATTTT.

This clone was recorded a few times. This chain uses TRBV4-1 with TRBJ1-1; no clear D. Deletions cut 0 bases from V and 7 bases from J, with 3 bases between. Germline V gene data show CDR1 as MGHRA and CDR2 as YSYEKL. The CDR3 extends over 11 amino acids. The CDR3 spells CASSQDGEAFF. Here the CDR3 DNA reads TGCGCCAGCAGCCAAGACGGTGAAGCTTTCTTT.

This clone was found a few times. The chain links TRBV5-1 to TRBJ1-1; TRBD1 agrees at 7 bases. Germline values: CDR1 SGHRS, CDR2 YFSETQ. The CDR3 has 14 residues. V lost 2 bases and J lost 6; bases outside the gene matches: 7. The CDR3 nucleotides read TGCGCCAGCAGCTTTACAGGGGAAGTATCTGAAGCTTTCTTT. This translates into CASSFTGEVSEAFF.

CDR3 sequence: CASSLDRGLQETQYF. CDR3 bases: TGTGCCAGCAGCTTAGACAGGGGCCTTCAAGAGACCCAGTACTTC. The chain carries TRBV7-6 and TRBJ2-5, with 7 bases matching TRBD1. This CDR3 contains 15 residues. The V gene end was trimmed by 1 base and the J gene end by 2 bases; junction bases not matched to a gene: 4. Germline CDR1 and CDR2: SGHVS and FNYEAQ.

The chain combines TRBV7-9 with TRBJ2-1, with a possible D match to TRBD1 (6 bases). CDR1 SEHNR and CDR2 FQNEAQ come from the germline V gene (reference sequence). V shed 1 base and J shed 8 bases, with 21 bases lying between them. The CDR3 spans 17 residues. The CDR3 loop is CASSLGGGWTVRHEQFF. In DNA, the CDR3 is TGTGCCAGCAGCTTAGGGGGTGGGTGGACAGTCCGACATGAGCAGTTCTTC.

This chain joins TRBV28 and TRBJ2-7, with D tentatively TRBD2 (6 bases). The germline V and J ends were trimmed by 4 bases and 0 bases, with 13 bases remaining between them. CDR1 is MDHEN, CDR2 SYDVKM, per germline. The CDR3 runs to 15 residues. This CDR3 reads CASSSTRTTSYEQYF. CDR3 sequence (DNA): TGTGCCAGCAGTTCAACTAGGACTACCTCCTACGAGCAGTACTTC.

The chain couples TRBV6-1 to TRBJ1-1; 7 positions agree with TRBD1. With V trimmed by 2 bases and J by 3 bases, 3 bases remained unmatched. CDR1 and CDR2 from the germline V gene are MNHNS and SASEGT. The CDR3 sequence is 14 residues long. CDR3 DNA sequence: TGTGCCAGCAGTGAATCGAGGGGGCACACTGAAGCTTTCTTT. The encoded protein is CASSESRGHTEAFF.

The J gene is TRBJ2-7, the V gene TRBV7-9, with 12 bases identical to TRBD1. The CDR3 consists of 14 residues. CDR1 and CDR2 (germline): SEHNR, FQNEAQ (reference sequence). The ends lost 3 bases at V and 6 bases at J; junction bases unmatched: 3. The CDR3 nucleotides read TGTGCCAGCAGCTTCGGGACAGGGGGCTTCGAGCAGTACTTC. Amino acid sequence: CASSFGTGGFEQYF.

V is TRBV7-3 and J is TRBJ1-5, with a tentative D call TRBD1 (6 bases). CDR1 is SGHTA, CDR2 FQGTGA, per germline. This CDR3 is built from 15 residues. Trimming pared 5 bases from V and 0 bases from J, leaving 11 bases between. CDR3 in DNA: TGTGCCAGCAGCACAGGGCCGGGTAGCAATCAGCCCCAGCATTTT. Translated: CASSTGPGSNQPQHF.

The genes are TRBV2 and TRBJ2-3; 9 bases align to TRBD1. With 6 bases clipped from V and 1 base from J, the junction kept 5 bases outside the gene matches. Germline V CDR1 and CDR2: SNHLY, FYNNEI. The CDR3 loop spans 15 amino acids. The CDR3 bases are TGTGCCAGCAGCCAGGACAGGGGAGGCACAGATACGCAGTATTTT. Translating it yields CASSQDRGGTDTQYF.

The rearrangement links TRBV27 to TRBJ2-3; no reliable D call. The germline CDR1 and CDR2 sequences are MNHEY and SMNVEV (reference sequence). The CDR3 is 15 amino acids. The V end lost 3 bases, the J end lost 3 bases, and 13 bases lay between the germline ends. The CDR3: CASSLGSLGTDTQYF. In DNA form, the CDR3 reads TGTGCCAGCAGTTTGGGTAGCTTAGGTACAGATACGCAGTATTTT.

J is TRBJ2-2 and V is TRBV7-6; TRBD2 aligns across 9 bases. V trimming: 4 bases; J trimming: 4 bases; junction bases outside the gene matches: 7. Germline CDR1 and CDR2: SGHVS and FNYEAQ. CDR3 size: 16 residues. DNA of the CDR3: TGTGCCAGCAGCTCCATAGCGGGAGTGACCACCGGGGAGCTGTTTTTT. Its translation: CASSSIAGVTTGELFF.

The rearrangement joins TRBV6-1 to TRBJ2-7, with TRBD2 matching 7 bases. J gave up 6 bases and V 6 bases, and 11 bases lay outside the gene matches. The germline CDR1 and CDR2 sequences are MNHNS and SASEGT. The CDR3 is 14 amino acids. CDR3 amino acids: CASRRERGDGEQYF. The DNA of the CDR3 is TGTGCCAGCAGGAGGGAACGGGGGGACGGCGAGCAGTACTTC.

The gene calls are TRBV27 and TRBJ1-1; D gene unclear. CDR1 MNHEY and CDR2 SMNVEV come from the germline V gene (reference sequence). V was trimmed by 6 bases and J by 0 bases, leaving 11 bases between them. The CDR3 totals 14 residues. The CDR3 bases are TGTGCCAGCAGGTCAGGTTCCATGAACACTGAAGCTTTCTTT. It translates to CASRSGSMNTEAFF.

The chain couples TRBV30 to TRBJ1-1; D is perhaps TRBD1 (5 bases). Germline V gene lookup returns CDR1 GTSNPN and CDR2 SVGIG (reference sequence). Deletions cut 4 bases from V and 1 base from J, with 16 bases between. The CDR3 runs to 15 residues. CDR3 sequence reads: CAWTPGGATNTEAFF. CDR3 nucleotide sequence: TGTGCCTGGACTCCGGGGGGAGCGACGAACACTGAAGCTTTCTTT.

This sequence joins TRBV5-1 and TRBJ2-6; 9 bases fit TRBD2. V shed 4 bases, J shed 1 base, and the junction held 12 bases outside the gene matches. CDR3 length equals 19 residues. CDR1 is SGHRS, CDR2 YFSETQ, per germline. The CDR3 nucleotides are TGCGCCAGCAGCAGGAGGGGGGGGACTAGCAATTCTGGGGCCAACGTCCTGACTTTC. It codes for CASSRRGGTSNSGANVLTF.

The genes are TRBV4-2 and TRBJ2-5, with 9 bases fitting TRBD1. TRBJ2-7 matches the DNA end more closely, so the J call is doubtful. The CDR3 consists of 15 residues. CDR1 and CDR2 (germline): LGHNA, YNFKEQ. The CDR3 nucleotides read TGTGCCAGCAGCCAAGCGACAGGGGGGTATGACGAGCAGTACTTC. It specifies CASSQATGGYDEQYF.